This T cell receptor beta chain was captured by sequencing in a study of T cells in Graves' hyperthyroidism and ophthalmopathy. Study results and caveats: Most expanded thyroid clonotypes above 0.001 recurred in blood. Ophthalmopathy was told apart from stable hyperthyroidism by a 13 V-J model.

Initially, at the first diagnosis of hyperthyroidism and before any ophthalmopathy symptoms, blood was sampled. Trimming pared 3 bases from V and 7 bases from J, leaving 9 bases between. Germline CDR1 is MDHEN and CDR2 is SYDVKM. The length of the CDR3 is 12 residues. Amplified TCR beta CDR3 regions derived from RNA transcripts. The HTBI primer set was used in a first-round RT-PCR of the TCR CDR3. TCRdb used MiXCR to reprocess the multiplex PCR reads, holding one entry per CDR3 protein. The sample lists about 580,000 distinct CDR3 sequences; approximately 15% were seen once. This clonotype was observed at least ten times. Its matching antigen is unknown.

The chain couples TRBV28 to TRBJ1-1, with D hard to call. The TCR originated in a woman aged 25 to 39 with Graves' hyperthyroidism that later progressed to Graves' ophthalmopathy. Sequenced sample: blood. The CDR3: CASSFSDFEAFF. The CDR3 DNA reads TGTGCCAGCAGTTTCTCAGATTTTGAAGCTTTCTTT.